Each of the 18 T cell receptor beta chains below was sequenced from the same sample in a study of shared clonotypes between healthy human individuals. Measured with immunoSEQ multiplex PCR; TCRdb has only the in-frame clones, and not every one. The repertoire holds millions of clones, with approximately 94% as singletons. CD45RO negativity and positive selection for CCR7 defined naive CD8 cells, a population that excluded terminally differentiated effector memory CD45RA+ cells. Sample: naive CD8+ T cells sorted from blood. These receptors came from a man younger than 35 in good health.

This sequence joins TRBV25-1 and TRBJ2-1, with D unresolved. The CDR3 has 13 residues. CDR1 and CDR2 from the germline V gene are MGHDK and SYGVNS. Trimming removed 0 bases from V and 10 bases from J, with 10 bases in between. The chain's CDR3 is CASSEYWGWEQFF. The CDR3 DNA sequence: TGTGCCAGCAGTGAATACTGGGGTTGGGAGCAGTTCTTC.

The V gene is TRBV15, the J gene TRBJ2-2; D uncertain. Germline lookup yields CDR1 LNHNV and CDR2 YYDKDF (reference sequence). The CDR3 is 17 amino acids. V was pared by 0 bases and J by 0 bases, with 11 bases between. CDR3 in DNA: TGTGCCACCAGCAGAGACCTCCAAAGGGCGAACACCGGGGAGCTGTTTTTT. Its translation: CATSRDLQRANTGELFF.

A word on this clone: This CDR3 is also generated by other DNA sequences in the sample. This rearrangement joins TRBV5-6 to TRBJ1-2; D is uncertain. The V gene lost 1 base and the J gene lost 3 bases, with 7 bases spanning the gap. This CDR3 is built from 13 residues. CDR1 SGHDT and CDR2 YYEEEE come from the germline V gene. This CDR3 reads CASSLQGYYGYTF. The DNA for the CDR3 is TGTGCCAGCAGCTTGCAAGGCTACTATGGCTACACCTTC.

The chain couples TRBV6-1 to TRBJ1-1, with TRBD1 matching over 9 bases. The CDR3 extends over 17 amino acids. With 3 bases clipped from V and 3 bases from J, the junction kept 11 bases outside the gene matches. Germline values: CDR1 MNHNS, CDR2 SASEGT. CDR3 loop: CASSEGTGSIVYTEAFF. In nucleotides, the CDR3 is TGTGCCAGCAGTGAGGGGACAGGGTCTATTGTGTACACTGAAGCTTTCTTT.

In DNA, the CDR3 is TGCGCCAGCAGTGAAGGGCCGTATTCCTACGAGCAGTACTTC. It encodes CASSEGPYSYEQYF. This chain joins TRBV10-2 and TRBJ2-7; D is unresolved. CDR3 length: 14 amino acids. The germline V gene encodes CDR1 WSHSY and CDR2 SAAADI. V gave up 3 bases and J gave up 1 base, with 10 bases separating them.

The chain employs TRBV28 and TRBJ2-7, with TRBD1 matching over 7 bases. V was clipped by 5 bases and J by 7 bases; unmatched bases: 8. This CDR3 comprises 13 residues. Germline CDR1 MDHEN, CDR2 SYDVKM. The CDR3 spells CASSVTGFREQYF. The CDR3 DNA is TGTGCCAGCAGTGTGACAGGGTTCAGGGAGCAGTACTTC.

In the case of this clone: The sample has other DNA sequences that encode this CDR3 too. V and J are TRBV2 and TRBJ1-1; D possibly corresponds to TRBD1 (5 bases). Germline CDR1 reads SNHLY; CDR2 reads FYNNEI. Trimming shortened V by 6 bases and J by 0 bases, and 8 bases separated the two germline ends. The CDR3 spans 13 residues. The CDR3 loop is CASREDMNTEAFF. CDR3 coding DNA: TGTGCCAGCAGGGAGGACATGAACACTGAAGCTTTCTTT. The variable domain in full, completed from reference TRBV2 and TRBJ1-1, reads EPEVTQTPSHQVTQMGQEVILRCVPISNHLYFYWYRQILGQKVEFLVSFYNNEISEKSEIFDDQFSVERPDGSNFTLKIRSTKLEDSAMYFCASREDMNTEAFFGQGTRLTVV.

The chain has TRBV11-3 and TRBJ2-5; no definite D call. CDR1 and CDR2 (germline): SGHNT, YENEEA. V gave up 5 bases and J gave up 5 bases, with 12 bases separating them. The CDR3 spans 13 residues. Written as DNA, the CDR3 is TGTGCCAGCAGCCCAGACATGGGGGAGACCCAGTACTTC. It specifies CASSPDMGETQYF.

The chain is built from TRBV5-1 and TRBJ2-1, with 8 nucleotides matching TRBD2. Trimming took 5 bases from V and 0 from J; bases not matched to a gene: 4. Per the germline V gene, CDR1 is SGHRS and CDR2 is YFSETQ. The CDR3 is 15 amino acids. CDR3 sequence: CASRLADSSYNEQFF. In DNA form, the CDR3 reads TGCGCCAGCAGACTAGCGGACAGCTCCTACAATGAGCAGTTCTTC.

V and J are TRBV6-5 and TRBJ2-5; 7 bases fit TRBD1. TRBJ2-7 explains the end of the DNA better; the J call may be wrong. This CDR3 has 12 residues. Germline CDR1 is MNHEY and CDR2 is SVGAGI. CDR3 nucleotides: TGTGCCAGCAGCCACAGGGGCGGCGAGCAGTACTTC. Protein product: CASSHRGGEQYF.

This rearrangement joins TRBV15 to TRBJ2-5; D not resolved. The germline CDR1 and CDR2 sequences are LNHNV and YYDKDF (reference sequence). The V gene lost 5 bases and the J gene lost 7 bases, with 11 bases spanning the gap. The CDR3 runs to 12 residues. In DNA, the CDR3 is TGTGCCACCAGCGAGACGGACCTGACCCAGTACTTC. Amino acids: CATSETDLTQYF.

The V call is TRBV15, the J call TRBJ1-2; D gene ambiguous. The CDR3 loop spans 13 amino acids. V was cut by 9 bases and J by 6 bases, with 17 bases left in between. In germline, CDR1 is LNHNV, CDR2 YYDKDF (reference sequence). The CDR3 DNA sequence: TGTGCCACTAGCCCGGGGTTTGGGGATGGCTACACCTTC. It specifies CATSPGFGDGYTF.

CDR3 bases: TGTGCCAGCAGCTTGGACAGTGATGGCTACACCTTC. Protein product: CASSLDSDGYTF. The rearrangement uses TRBV5-4 and TRBJ1-2; D remains unclear. The V gene lost 0 bases and the J gene lost 6 bases, with 6 bases spanning the gap. From germline, CDR1 is SGHNT and CDR2 YYREEE (reference sequence). The CDR3 is 12 amino acids. The whole variable domain, remainder taken from reference TRBV5-4 and TRBJ1-2, is ETGVTQSPTHLIKTRGQQVTLRCSSQSGHNTVSWYQQALGQGPQFIFQYYREEENGRGNFPPRFSGLQFPNYSSELNVNALELDDSALYLCASSLDSDGYTFGSGTRLTVV.

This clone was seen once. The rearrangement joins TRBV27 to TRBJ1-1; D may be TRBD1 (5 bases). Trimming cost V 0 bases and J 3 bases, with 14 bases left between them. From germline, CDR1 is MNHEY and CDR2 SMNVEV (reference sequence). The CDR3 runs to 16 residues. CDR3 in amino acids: CASSLSSPGSYTEAFF. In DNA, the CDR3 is TGTGCCAGCAGTTTATCCTCGCCAGGGTCATACACTGAAGCTTTCTTT.

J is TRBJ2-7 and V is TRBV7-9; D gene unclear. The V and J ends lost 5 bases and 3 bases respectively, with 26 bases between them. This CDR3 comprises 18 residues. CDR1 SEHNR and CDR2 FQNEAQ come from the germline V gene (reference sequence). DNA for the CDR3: TGTGCCAGCAGCCCGCCCCTCTCCCACGACAAGGCCCTCTACGAGCAGTACTTC. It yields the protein CASSPPLSHDKALYEQYF.

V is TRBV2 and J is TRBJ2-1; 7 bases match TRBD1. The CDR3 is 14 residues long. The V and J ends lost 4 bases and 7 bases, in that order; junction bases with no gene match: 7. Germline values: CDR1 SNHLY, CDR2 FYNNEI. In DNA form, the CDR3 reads TGTGCCAGCAGTGTCGACAGGGTAGCGAATGAGCAGTTCTTC. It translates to CASSVDRVANEQFF.

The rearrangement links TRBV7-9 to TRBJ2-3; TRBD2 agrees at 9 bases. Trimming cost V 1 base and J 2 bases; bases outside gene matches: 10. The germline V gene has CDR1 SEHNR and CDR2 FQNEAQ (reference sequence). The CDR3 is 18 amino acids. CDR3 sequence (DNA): TGTGCCAGCAGCTTAGTGCCGGTGACTAGCGGATCCACAGATACGCAGTATTTT. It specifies CASSLVPVTSGSTDTQYF.

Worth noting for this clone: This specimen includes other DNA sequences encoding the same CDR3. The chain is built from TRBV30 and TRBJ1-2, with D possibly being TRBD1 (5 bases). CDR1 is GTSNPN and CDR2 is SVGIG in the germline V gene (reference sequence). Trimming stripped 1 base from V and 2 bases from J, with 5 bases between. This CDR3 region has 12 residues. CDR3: CAWSAGNYGYTF. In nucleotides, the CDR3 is TGTGCCTGGAGTGCAGGGAACTATGGCTACACCTTC.